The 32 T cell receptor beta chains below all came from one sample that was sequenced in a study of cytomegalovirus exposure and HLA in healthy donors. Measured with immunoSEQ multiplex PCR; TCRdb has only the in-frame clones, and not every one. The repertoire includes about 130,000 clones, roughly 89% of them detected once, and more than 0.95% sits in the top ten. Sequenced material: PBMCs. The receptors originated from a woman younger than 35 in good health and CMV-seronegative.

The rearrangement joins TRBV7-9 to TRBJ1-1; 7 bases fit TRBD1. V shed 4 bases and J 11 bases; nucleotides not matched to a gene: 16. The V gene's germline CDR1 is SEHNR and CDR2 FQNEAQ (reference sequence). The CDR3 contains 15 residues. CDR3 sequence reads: CASSYIQGIFNVAFF. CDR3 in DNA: TGTGCCAGCAGCTACATACAGGGGATATTTAATGTGGCTTTCTTT. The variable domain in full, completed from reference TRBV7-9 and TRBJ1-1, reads DTGVSQNPRHKITKRGQNVTFRCDPISEHNRLYWYRQTLGQGPEFLTYFQNEAQLEKSRLLSDRFSAERPKGSFSTLEIQRTEQGDSAMYLCASSYIQGIFNVAFFGQGTRLTVV.

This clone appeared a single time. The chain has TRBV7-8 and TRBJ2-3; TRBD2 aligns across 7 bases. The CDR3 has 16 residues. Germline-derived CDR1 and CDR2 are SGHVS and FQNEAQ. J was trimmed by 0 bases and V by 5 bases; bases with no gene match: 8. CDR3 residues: CASSPSSGPSTDTQYF. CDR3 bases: TGTGCCAGCAGCCCTTCTAGCGGCCCTAGCACAGATACGCAGTATTTT.

CDR3 nucleotide sequence: TGTGCCAGCAACCCAGGGGAAAACACCATATATTTT. This encodes CASNPGENTIYF. V usage is TRBV7-9 and J usage is TRBJ1-3, with a possible D match to TRBD1 (6 bases). In germline, CDR1 is SEHNR, CDR2 FQNEAQ (reference sequence). The CDR3 runs 12 residues. V lost 7 bases and J 6 bases, leaving 10 bases between the germline ends.

CDR3 amino acids: CASSSPVDYGYTF. The CDR3, as DNA: TGTGCCAGCAGTTCCCCAGTTGACTATGGCTACACCTTC. The rearrangement links TRBV6-5 to TRBJ1-2; D gene uncertain. Germline assignment: CDR1 MNHEY and CDR2 SVGAGI. The V end lost 4 bases, the J end lost 3 bases, and 9 bases lay between the germline ends. This CDR3 has 13 residues.

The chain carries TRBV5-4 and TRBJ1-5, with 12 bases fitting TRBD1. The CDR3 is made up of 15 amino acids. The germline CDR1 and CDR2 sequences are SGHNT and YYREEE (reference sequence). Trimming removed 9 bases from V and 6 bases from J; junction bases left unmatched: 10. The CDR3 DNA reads TGTGCCACCGGGACAGGGGGCTGGGAGGGTCAGCCCCAGCATTTT. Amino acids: CATGTGGWEGQPQHF.

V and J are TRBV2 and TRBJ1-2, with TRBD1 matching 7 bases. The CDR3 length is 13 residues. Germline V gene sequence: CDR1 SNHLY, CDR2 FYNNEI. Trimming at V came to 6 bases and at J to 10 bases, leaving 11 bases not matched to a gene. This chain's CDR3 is CASSRGQVVFYTF. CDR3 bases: TGTGCCAGCAGCAGAGGACAGGTAGTCTTCTACACCTTC.

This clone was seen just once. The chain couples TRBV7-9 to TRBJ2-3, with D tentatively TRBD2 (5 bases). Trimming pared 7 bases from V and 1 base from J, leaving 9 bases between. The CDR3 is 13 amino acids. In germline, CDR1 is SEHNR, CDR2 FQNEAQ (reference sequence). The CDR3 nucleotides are TGTGCCAGCATCGGAGGACGCACAGATACGCAGTATTTT. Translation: CASIGGRTDTQYF.

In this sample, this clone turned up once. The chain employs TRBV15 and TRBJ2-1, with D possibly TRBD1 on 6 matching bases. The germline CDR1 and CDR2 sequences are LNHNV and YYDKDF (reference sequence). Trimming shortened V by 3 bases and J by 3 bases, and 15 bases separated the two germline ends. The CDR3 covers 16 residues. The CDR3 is CATSRVDRSYYNEQFF. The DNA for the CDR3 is TGTGCCACCAGCAGGGTCGACAGGTCTTACTACAATGAGCAGTTCTTC.

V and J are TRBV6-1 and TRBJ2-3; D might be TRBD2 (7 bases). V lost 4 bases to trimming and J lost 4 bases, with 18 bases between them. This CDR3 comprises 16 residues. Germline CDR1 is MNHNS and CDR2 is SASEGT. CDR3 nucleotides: TGTGCCAGCAGTGTAGGAGGGGGGGCCGGGGCAGATACGCAGTATTTT. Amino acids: CASSVGGGAGADTQYF.

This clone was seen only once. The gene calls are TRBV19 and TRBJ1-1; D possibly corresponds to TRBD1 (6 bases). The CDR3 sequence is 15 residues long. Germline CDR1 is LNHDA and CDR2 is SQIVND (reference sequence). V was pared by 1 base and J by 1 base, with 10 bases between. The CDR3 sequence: CASSIVRGANTEAFF. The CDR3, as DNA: TGTGCCAGTAGTATAGTACGGGGGGCGAACACTGAAGCTTTCTTT. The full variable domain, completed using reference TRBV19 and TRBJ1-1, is DGGITQSPKYLFRKEGQNVTLSCEQNLNHDAMYWYRQDPGQGLRLIYYSQIVNDFQKGDIAEGYSVSREKKESFPLTVTSAQKNPTAFYLCASSIVRGANTEAFFGQGTRLTVV.

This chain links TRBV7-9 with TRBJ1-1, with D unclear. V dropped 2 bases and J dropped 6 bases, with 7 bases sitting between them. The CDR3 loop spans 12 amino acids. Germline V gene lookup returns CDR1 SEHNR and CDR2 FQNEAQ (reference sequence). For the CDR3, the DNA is TGTGCCAGCAGCTTACAAACAGCTGAAGCTTTCTTT. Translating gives CASSLQTAEAFF.

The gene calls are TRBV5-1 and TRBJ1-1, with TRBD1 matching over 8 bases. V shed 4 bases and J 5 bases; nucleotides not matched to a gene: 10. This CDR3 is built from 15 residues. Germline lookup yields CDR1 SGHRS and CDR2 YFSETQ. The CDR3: CASSDRWTGHTEAFF. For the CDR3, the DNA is TGCGCCAGCAGCGATAGATGGACAGGGCATACTGAAGCTTTCTTT.

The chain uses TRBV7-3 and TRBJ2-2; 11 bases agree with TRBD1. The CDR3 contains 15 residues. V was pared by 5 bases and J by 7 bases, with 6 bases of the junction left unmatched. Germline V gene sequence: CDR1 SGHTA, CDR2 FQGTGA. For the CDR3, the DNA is TGTGCCAGCAGCGAGTGGACAGGGGGCATCGGGGAGCTGTTTTTT. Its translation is CASSEWTGGIGELFF.

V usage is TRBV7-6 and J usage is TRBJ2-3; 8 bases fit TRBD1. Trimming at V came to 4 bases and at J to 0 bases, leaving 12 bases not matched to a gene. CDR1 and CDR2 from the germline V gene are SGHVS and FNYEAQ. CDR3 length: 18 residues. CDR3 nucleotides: TGTGCCAGCAGCTGGGCCGGACCGACAGGGGCTAGCACAGATACGCAGTATTTT. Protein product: CASSWAGPTGASTDTQYF.

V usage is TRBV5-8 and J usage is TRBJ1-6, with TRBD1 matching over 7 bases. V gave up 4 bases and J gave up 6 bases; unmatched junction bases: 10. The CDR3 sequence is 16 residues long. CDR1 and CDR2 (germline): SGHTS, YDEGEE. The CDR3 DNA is TGTGCCAGCAGCGCCGGGACAGCCCTATTTAATTCACCCCTCCACTTT. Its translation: CASSAGTALFNSPLHF.

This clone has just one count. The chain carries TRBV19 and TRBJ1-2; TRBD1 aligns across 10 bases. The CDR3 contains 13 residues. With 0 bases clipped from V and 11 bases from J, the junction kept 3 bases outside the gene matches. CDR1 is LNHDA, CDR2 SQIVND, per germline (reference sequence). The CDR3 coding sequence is TGTGCCAGTAGTATAGATGGGACAGGGGTTTACACCTTC. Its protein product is CASSIDGTGVYTF.

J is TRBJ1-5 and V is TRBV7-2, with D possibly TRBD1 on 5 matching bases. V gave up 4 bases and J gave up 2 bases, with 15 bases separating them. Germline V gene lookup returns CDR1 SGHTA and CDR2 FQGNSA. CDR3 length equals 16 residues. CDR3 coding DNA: TGTGCCAGCAGCTCTCAGGGTAATATAGGCAATCAGCCCCAGCATTTT. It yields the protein CASSSQGNIGNQPQHF.

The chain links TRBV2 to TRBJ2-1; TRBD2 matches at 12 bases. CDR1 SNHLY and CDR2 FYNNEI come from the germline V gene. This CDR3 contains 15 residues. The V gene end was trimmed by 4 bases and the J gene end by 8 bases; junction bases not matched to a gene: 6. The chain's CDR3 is CASSVGLAGSDEQFF. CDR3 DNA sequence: TGTGCCAGCAGTGTAGGACTAGCGGGGAGCGATGAGCAGTTCTTC.

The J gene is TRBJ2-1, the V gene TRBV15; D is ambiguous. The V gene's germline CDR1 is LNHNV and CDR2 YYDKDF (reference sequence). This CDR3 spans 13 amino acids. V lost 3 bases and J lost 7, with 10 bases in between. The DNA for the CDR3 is TGTGCCACCAGCAGTGAGACTGGGAATGAGCAGTTCTTC. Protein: CATSSETGNEQFF.

CDR3 residues: CASSYYYNQPQHF. The CDR3 nucleotides are TGTGCCAGCAGTTACTATTACAATCAGCCCCAGCATTTT. This chain joins TRBV6-5 and TRBJ1-5; D call uncertain. Germline V CDR1 and CDR2: MNHEY, SVGAGI. V dropped 1 base and J dropped 3 bases, with 4 bases sitting between them. CDR3 size: 13 residues.

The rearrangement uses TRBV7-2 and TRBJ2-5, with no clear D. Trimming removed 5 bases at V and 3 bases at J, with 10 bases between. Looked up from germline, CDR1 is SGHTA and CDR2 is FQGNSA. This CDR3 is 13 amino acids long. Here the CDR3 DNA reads TGTGCCAGCAGCCAGCTGGGCGAAGAGACCCAGTACTTC. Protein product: CASSQLGEETQYF.

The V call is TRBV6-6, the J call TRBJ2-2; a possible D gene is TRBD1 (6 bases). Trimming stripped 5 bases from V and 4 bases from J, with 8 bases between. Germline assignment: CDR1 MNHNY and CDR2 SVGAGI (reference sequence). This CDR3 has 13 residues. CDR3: CASSTQGTGELFF. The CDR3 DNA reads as TGTGCCAGCAGTACACAGGGCACCGGGGAGCTGTTTTTT.

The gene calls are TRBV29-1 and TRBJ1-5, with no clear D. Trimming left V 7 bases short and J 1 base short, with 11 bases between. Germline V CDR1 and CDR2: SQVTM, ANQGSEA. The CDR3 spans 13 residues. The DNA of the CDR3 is TGCAGCGCCAAACTTTCAAGCAATCAGCCCCAGCATTTT. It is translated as CSAKLSSNQPQHF.

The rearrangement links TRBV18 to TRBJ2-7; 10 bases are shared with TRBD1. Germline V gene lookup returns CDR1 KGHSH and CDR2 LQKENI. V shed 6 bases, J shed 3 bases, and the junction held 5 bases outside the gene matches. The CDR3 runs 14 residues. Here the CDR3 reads CASSPDRGRYEQYF. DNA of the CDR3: TGTGCCAGCTCTCCCGACAGGGGGCGCTACGAGCAGTACTTC.

CDR3 residues: CATRYPGQGPQTQYF. DNA of the CDR3: TGTGCCACCCGCTATCCGGGACAGGGTCCACAGACCCAGTACTTC. V usage is TRBV15 and J usage is TRBJ2-5; 9 bases map to TRBD1. CDR3 length: 15 residues. CDR1 is LNHNV, CDR2 YYDKDF, per germline (reference sequence). The trim removed 8 bases at V and 6 bases at J, leaving 13 bases unmatched. The complete variable domain, with remaining parts taken from reference TRBV15 and TRBJ2-5, reads DAMVIQNPRYQVTQFGKPVTLSCSQTLNHNVMYWYQQKSSQAPKLLFHYYDKDFNNEADTPDNFQSRRPNTSFCFLDIRSPGLGDTAMYLCATRYPGQGPQTQYFGPGTRLLVL.

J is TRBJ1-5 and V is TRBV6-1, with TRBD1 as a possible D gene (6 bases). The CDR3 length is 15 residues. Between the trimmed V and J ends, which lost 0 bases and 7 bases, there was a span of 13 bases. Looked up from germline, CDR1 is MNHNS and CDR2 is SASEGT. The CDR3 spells CASSEAGGGGQPQHF. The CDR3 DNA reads TGTGCCAGCAGTGAAGCAGGGGGGGGCGGACAGCCCCAGCATTTT.

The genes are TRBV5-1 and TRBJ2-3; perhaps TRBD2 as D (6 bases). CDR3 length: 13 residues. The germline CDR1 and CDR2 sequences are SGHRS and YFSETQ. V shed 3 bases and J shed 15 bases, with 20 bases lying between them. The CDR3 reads CASSSPGDPGRYF. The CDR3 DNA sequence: TGCGCCAGCAGCTCCCCGGGGGATCCGGGTAGATATTTT.

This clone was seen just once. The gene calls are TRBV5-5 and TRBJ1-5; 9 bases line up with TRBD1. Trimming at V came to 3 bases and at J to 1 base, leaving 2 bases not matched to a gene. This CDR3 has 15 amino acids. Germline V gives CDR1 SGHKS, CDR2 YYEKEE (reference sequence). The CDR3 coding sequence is TGTGCCAGCAGCTCGACAGGGGGGAGCAATCAGCCCCAGCATTTT. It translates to CASSSTGGSNQPQHF.

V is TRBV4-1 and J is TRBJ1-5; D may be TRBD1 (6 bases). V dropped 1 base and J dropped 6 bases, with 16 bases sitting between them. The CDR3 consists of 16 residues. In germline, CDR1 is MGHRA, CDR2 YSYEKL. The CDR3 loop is CASSQVGRGYGQPQHF. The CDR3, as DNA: TGCGCCAGCAGCCAAGTTGGCAGGGGATATGGTCAGCCCCAGCATTTT.

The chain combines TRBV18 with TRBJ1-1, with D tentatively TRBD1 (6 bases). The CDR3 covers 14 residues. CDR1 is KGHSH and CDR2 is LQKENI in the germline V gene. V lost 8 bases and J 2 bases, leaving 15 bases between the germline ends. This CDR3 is CASLPGTSNTEAFF. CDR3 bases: TGTGCCAGCCTACCCGGGACAAGCAACACTGAAGCTTTCTTT.

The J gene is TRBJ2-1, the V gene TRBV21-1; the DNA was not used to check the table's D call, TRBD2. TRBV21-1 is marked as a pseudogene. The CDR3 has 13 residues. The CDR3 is CASGTSGGGEQFF. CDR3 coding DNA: TGTGCCAGTGGGACTAGCGGGGGGGGTGAGCAGTTCTTC.

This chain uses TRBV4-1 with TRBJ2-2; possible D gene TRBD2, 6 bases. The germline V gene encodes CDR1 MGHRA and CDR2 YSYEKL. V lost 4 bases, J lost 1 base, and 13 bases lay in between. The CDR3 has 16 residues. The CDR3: CASSPYPGGNTGELFF. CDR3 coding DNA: TGCGCCAGCAGCCCGTATCCCGGGGGGAACACCGGGGAGCTGTTTTTT.